This TCR beta chain comes out of a study of CD8 T cells in ankylosing spondylitis. Findings and limits, study-wide: In the blood and synovial fluid of reactive arthritis, some motif variants had been previously reported.

The CDR3 loop spans 18 amino acids. V shed 4 bases and J 0 bases; nucleotides not matched to a gene: 6. Germline values: CDR1 SGHRS, CDR2 YFSETQ. TCRdb fed the 5' RACE reads into MiXCR, producing one record per CDR3 protein. The sample has 250,000 to 350,000 distinct CDR3 sequences, about 20% seen once. This clonotype was observed a few times. The antigen is not known. What was sequenced was blood, either unsorted or a sorted T cell fraction (not recorded which). The chain has TRBV5-1 and TRBJ2-6, with 11 bases fitting TRBD1. The receptor was isolated from a female donor with ankylosing spondylitis or in good health (not recorded which). The CDR3 here is CASSPGQGGTSGANVLTF. In DNA form, the CDR3 reads TGCGCCAGCAGCCCGGGACAGGGGGGTACCTCTGGGGCCAACGTCCTGACTTTC. The variable domain in full, with the rest retrieved from reference TRBV5-1 and TRBJ2-6, is KAGVTQTPRYLIKTRGQQVTLSCSPISGHRSVSWYQQTPGQGLQFLFEYFSETQRNKGNFPGRFSGRQFSNSRSEMNVSTLELGDSALYLCASSPGQGGTSGANVLTFGAGSRLTVL.